Following are 20 T cell receptor beta chains from one sample sequenced in a study of shared clonotypes between healthy human individuals. TCRdb's copy holds only in-frame clones and misses some; the assay was immunoSEQ multiplex PCR. The sample has about 2 million clones, about 95% seen once. Naive CD8 cells, CD45RO-negative and positively selected for CCR7, excluded terminally differentiated effector memory CD45RA+ cells. The material sequenced was naive CD8+ T cells sorted from blood. These receptors were collected from a man aged 18 to 29 in good health.

This clone was seen just once. The chain has TRBV10-3 and TRBJ2-7, with TRBD1 matching 9 bases. The junction had 3 bases not matched to a gene; V was cut back by 0 bases and J by 3 bases. The CDR3 runs to 15 residues. Germline-derived CDR1 and CDR2 are ENHRY and SYGVKD. DNA of the CDR3: TGTGCCATCAGTGAGTCGAAGACAGGGGGCTACGAGCAGTACTTC. This translates into CAISESKTGGYEQYF.

The chain has TRBV4-1 and TRBJ2-5; perhaps TRBD2 as D (6 bases). V dropped 2 bases and J dropped 3 bases, with 16 bases sitting between them. The CDR3 totals 16 residues. The V gene's germline CDR1 is MGHRA and CDR2 YSYEKL. The CDR3 protein is CASSQRPGLLKETQYF. The CDR3 DNA reads as TGCGCCAGCAGCCAAAGGCCGGGACTCCTTAAAGAGACCCAGTACTTC.

The chain recombines TRBV7-9 with TRBJ1-2, with 7 bases matching TRBD1. The CDR3 extends over 15 amino acids. Germline V gene data show CDR1 as SEHNR and CDR2 as FQNEAQ (reference sequence). V dropped 1 base and J dropped 6; count of bases not matched to a gene: 8. The chain's CDR3 is CASSLDSGGKDGYTF. The CDR3 DNA sequence: TGTGCCAGCAGCTTAGATTCAGGGGGAAAGGATGGCTACACCTTC.

This clone was recorded once. The rearrangement joins TRBV28 to TRBJ2-5, with D hard to call. The CDR3 runs to 19 residues. V was trimmed by 8 bases and J by 1 base, leaving 29 bases between them. The germline CDR1 and CDR2 sequences are MDHEN and SYDVKM. CDR3 residues: CASLSDPYTNTDPQETQYF. DNA for the CDR3: TGTGCCAGCCTCTCCGACCCCTACACCAACACCGACCCCCAAGAGACCCAGTACTTC.

This rearrangement joins TRBV6-5 to TRBJ2-1; TRBD1 matches at 8 bases. This CDR3 spans 15 amino acids. After removal of 2 bases from V and 7 bases from J, the junction contained 7 bases not matched to a gene. The V gene's germline CDR1 is MNHEY and CDR2 SVGAGI. CDR3 amino acids: CASSYGQGAANEQFF. DNA for the CDR3: TGTGCCAGCAGTTACGGGCAGGGGGCTGCGAATGAGCAGTTCTTC.

CDR3 sequence: CASSSTFSGTGGRETQYF. The CDR3 nucleotides are TGTGCCAGCAGCTCCACTTTCTCCGGGACAGGGGGCCGCGAGACCCAGTACTTC. The rearrangement joins TRBV13 to TRBJ2-5; 12 nucleotides match TRBD1. The ends lost 4 bases at V and 5 bases at J; junction bases unmatched: 14. Germline CDR1 and CDR2: PRHDT and FYEKMQ (reference sequence). This CDR3 is 18 amino acids long.

The CDR3 DNA follows: TGTGCCAGCAGCCCGCGGACTACTGGGCCCGGGCGCCTTGCGGGCGGGGAGCTGTTTTTT. It specifies CASSPRTTGPGRLAGGELFF. The V call is TRBV21-1, the J call TRBJ2-2; TRBD2 is taken as the D call from the table, unchecked against the DNA. TRBV21-1 is noted as a pseudogene. The CDR3 covers 20 residues.

The chain has TRBV4-1 and TRBJ1-5, with 7 bases aligning to TRBD1. The CDR3 is made up of 16 amino acids. Germline V lookup: CDR1 MGHRA, CDR2 YSYEKL. J was trimmed by 2 bases and V by 2 bases; bases with no gene match: 6. CDR3: CASSQIGTEGNQPQHF. The CDR3 coding sequence is TGCGCCAGCAGCCAAATCGGGACAGAAGGCAATCAGCCCCAGCATTTT.

This clone was observed a single time. V is TRBV6-5 and J is TRBJ2-1; possible D gene TRBD2, 6 bases. This CDR3 contains 14 residues. Deletions cut 6 bases from V and 7 bases from J, with 16 bases between. Germline V gene lookup returns CDR1 MNHEY and CDR2 SVGAGI. The CDR3 loop reads CASSPATEGNEQFF. DNA of the CDR3: TGTGCCAGCAGCCCCGCCACGGAGGGGAATGAGCAGTTCTTC.

Concerning this clone itself: The identical CDR3 is also encoded by other nucleotide sequences in the sample. The chain links TRBV5-6 to TRBJ2-3; the D gene is possibly TRBD2 (5 bases). V shed 0 bases and J shed 3 bases, with 5 bases lying between them. CDR1 is SGHDT, CDR2 YYEEEE, per germline. The CDR3 is 13 residues long. The CDR3 region is CASSLGTTDTQYF. CDR3 nucleotide sequence: TGTGCCAGCAGCTTGGGGACTACAGATACGCAGTATTTT.

The V and J genes are TRBV7-9 and TRBJ2-7; maybe TRBD2 (5 bases). CDR1 and CDR2 (germline): SEHNR, FQNEAQ (reference sequence). V lost 5 bases, J lost 4 bases, and 15 bases lay in between. This CDR3 has 14 residues. The CDR3 here is CASSPPEGLYEQYF. CDR3 coding DNA: TGTGCCAGCAGCCCTCCCGAGGGTTTGTACGAGCAGTACTTC.

The chain combines TRBV4-3 with TRBJ2-7; D unresolved. The CDR3 runs to 15 residues. The germline V and J ends were trimmed by 3 bases and 3 bases, with 15 bases remaining between them. Per the germline V gene, CDR1 is LGHNA and CDR2 is YSLEER. CDR3 DNA sequence: TGCGCCAGCAGCCACAGACGTTCTACGAGCTACGAGCAGTACTTC. Translating it yields CASSHRRSTSYEQYF.

The V gene is TRBV12-1, the J gene TRBJ2-7; the listed D gene, TRBD1, was not tested against the DNA. TRBV12-1 is a pseudogene locus. The CDR3 is 15 residues long. CDR3 bases: TGTGCCAGCAGCTTTGCGGCACCGGGACAGGACGAGCAGTACTTC. Its translation: CASSFAAPGQDEQYF.

The rearrangement uses TRBV9 and TRBJ1-6; D is unresolved. Trimming removed 7 bases from V and 0 bases from J, with 11 bases in between. There are 15 residues in the CDR3. The germline V gene has CDR1 SGDLS and CDR2 YYNGEE. The CDR3 here is CASGPSGSYNSPLHF. The CDR3 coding sequence is TGTGCCAGCGGACCCTCGGGCTCCTATAATTCACCCCTCCACTTT.

This chain joins TRBV28 and TRBJ2-7, with TRBD2 matching over 7 bases. The CDR3 covers 16 residues. After removal of 2 bases from V and 3 bases from J, the junction contained 10 bases not matched to a gene. CDR1 and CDR2 from the germline V gene are MDHEN and SYDVKM. This CDR3 is CASSLGVGGDFYEQYF. The CDR3 DNA sequence: TGTGCCAGCAGTTTAGGTGTGGGGGGGGACTTCTACGAGCAGTACTTC.

This chain uses TRBV7-9 with TRBJ2-7; D unresolved. V gave up 5 bases and J gave up 4 bases, with 24 bases separating them. CDR1 is SEHNR and CDR2 is FQNEAQ in the germline V gene (reference sequence). This CDR3 comprises 17 residues. The DNA of the CDR3 is TGTGCCAGCAGCCCACCAGGTCCGAGGCGAACCATTTACGAGCAGTACTTC. This sequence encodes CASSPPGPRRTIYEQYF.

V is TRBV30 and J is TRBJ1-1; D gene uncertain. Germline-derived CDR1 and CDR2 are GTSNPN and SVGIG (reference sequence). Trimming stripped 1 base from V and 0 bases from J, with 12 bases between. This CDR3 spans 15 amino acids. The CDR3 nucleotides read TGTGCCTGGAGTGACCTTGGGGTCATGAACACTGAAGCTTTCTTT. Its protein product is CAWSDLGVMNTEAFF.

The rearrangement uses TRBV6-5 and TRBJ2-3; D is possibly TRBD1 or TRBD2 (5 bases each). V was trimmed by 6 bases and J by 2 bases, leaving 15 bases between them. Per the germline V gene, CDR1 is MNHEY and CDR2 is SVGAGI. The CDR3 runs 15 residues. The CDR3 coding sequence is TGTGCCAGCAGCTCCGGGACCGTGCTCACAGATACGCAGTATTTT. Residues: CASSSGTVLTDTQYF.

This chain uses TRBV7-9 with TRBJ2-3; TRBD1 agrees at 8 bases. The CDR3 spans 16 residues. Germline CDR1 SEHNR, CDR2 FQNEAQ (reference sequence). V shed 0 bases, J shed 3 bases, and the junction held 5 bases outside the gene matches. DNA of the CDR3: TGTGCCAGCAGCTTAGCGCAGGGGGCATCGACAGATACGCAGTATTTT. Its translation: CASSLAQGASTDTQYF.

The chain joins TRBV7-9 to TRBJ2-2, with D uncertain. Germline loops: CDR1 SEHNR, CDR2 FQNEAQ (reference sequence). Trimming shortened V by 1 base and J by 7 bases, and 7 bases separated the two germline ends. The length of the CDR3 is 13 residues. The CDR3 DNA is TGTGCCAGCAGCTTAGGATGGGACGGGGAGCTGTTTTTT. Its translation: CASSLGWDGELFF.